Sequencing of this TCR beta chain was carried out in a study of cytomegalovirus exposure and HLA in healthy donors. Notes on the study in general: In a later analysis, TCR association rates varied by HLA locus: DRB1 most, HLA-C fewest. Association of a missense DCLRE1C variant with TCR beta V- and J-gene trimming was reported in a later analysis.

The CDR3 is 17 residues long. Trimming at V came to 4 bases and at J to 9 bases, leaving 21 bases not matched to a gene. Germline CDR1 and CDR2: MDHEN and SYDVKM. The PCR ran on 60 Vbeta and 13 Jbeta primers. Using immunoSEQ multiplex PCR, the repertoire was profiled, and TCRdb retains in-frame clones only, with some absent. The sample holds around 150,000 clones, about 72% seen once. This clone has only a few counts. No antigen is known for it. The sample was PBMCs. The rearrangement joins TRBV28 to TRBJ2-7; TRBD1 agrees at 7 bases. The receptor was derived from a man aged 60 to 69 in good health and CMV-seronegative. The CDR3 reads CASSSPEPGTVGHGQYF. The CDR3 DNA reads as TGTGCCAGCAGTTCCCCGGAGCCAGGGACAGTAGGTCATGGGCAGTACTTC.